This T cell receptor beta chain was identified during a study of T cells in Graves' hyperthyroidism and ophthalmopathy. Researchers took RNA transcripts and amplified the TCR beta CDR3 regions from them. Carried out on the TCR CDR3, a first-round RT-PCR used the HTBI primer set. TCRdb reprocessed the multiplex PCR reads with MiXCR, giving one entry per CDR3 protein. The sample has about 590,000 distinct CDR3 sequences; 13% to 15% are singletons. The CDR3 totals 17 residues. The trim removed 5 bases at V and 4 bases at J, leaving 7 bases unmatched. CDR1 and CDR2 (germline): LGHNA, YNFKEQ. Out of less than 12 ml of fresh peripheral blood came the PBMCs.

The clonotype originates from a woman aged 18-29 years with Graves' ophthalmopathy. The V call is TRBV4-2, the J call TRBJ2-6, with TRBD1 identical over 11 bases. The material sequenced was blood. The CDR3 loop is CASSDGGQGAGANVLTF. The CDR3 DNA reads TGTGCCAGCAGCGACGGTGGACAGGGGGCCGGGGCCAACGTCCTGACTTTC.